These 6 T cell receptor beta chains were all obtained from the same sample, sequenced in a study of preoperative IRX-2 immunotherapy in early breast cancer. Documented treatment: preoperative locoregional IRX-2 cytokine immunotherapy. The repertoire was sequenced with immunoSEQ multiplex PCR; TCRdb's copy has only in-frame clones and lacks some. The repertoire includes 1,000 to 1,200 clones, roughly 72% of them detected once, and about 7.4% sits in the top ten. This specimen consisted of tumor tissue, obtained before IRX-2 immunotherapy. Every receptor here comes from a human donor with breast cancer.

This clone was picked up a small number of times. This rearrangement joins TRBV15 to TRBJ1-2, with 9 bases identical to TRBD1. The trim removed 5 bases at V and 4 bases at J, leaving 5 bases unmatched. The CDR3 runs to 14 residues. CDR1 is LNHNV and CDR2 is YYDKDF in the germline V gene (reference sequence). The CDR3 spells CATSAGTGFYGYTF. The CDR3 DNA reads TGTGCCACCAGCGCCGGGACAGGGTTCTATGGCTACACCTTC.

The DNA for the CDR3 is TGTGCCAGTAGTCAGGGGCCCTACGAGCAGTACTTC. It codes for CASSQGPYEQYF. J is TRBJ2-7 and V is TRBV19, with TRBD1 as a possible D gene (6 bases). Germline V gene data show CDR1 as LNHDA and CDR2 as SQIVND (reference sequence). The CDR3 consists of 12 residues. Trimming cost V 5 bases and J 2 bases, with 7 bases left between them.

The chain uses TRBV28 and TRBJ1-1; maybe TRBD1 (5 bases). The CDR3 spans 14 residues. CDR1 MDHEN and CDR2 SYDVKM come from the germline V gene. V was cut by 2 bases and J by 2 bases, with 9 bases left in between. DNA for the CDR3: TGTGCCAGCAGTTTAAAGGGGAGAAACACTGAAGCTTTCTTT. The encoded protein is CASSLKGRNTEAFF.

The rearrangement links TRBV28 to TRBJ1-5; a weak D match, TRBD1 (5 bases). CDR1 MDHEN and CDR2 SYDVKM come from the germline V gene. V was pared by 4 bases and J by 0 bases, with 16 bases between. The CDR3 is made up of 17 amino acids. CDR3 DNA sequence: TGTGCCAGCAGTTCCCTTAACAGGACCATTAGCAATCAGCCCCAGCATTTT. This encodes CASSSLNRTISNQPQHF.

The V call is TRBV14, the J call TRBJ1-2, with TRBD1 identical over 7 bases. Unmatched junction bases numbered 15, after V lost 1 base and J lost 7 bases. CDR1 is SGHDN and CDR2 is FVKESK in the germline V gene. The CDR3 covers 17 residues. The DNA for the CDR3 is TGTGCCAGCAGCCAAGGCTCGGACAGGTGGGGAAGGGTTGGCTACACCTTC. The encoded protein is CASSQGSDRWGRVGYTF. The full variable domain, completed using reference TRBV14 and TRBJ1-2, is EAGVTQFPSHSVIEKGQTVTLRCDPISGHDNLYWYRRVMGKEIKFLLHFVKESKQDESGMPNNRFLAERTGGTYSTLKVQPAELEDSGVYFCASSQGSDRWGRVGYTFGSGTRLTVV.

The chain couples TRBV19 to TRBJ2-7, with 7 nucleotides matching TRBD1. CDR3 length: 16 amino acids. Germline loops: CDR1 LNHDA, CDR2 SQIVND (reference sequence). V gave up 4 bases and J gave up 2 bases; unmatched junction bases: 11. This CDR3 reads CASSTPPDRATYEQYF. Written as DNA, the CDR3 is TGTGCCAGTAGTACCCCGCCCGACAGGGCAACCTACGAGCAGTACTTC.